This passage covers 5 T cell receptor beta chains from one sample sequenced in a study of blood T cell repertoires in COVID-19. The assay was immunoSEQ multiplex PCR, and TCRdb's table has in-frame clones only and misses some. The table records about 240,000 clones, roughly 90% of them present only once. The sequenced sample was peripheral blood. The receptors stem from a man in his fifties or sixties who had recovered from COVID-19.

The rearrangement links TRBV28 to TRBJ2-5, with a possible D match to TRBD1 (6 bases). The CDR3 consists of 14 residues. V was clipped by 6 bases and J by 3 bases, with 14 bases between them. CDR1 and CDR2 from the germline V gene are MDHEN and SYDVKM. The DNA for the CDR3 is TGTGCCAGCAGCCCACGAACAGGGAAAGAGACCCAGTACTTC. This translates into CASSPRTGKETQYF.

The chain couples TRBV5-4 to TRBJ1-4; D might be TRBD1 (6 bases). CDR1 and CDR2 from the germline V gene are SGHNT and YYREEE (reference sequence). This CDR3 spans 15 amino acids. V gave up 0 bases and J gave up 3 bases, with 9 bases separating them. Here the CDR3 DNA reads TGTGCCAGCAGCTTGGACGGGACATCTAATGAAAAACTGTTTTTT. Protein: CASSLDGTSNEKLFF.

The rearrangement joins TRBV6-5 to TRBJ2-6; no definite D call. With 5 bases removed from V and 0 bases from J, the gap between germline ends came to 8 bases. This CDR3 region has 15 residues. Germline assignment: CDR1 MNHEY and CDR2 SVGAGI. The CDR3 spells CASSNLFSGANVLTF. Here the CDR3 DNA reads TGTGCCAGCAGTAATTTATTCTCTGGGGCCAACGTCCTGACTTTC.

The rearrangement joins TRBV30 to TRBJ2-5, with 7 positions matching TRBD2. V gave up 4 bases and J gave up 7 bases; unmatched junction bases: 12. CDR1 is GTSNPN and CDR2 is SVGIG in the germline V gene (reference sequence). This CDR3 spans 14 amino acids. The CDR3 sequence: CAWTRGLGLGTQYF. CDR3 in DNA: TGTGCCTGGACCAGAGGACTAGGGCTTGGGACCCAGTACTTC. The full variable domain, in which reference TRBV30 and TRBJ2-5 provide the parts outside the CDR3, is SQTIHQWPATLVQPVGSPLSLECTVEGTSNPNLYWYRQAAGRGLQLLFYSVGIGQISSEVPQNLSASRPQDRQFILSSKKLLLSDSGFYLCAWTRGLGLGTQYFGPGTRLLVL.

The chain has TRBV27 and TRBJ2-1; TRBD1 agrees at 9 bases. CDR1 is MNHEY and CDR2 is SMNVEV in the germline V gene (reference sequence). The J segment lost 1 base and the V segment lost 3 bases, leaving 7 bases of the junction unmatched. The CDR3 totals 17 residues. The CDR3 spells CASSFLDRGLSYNEQFF. The CDR3 DNA reads TGTGCCAGCAGTTTCTTAGACAGGGGGTTATCCTACAATGAGCAGTTCTTC.